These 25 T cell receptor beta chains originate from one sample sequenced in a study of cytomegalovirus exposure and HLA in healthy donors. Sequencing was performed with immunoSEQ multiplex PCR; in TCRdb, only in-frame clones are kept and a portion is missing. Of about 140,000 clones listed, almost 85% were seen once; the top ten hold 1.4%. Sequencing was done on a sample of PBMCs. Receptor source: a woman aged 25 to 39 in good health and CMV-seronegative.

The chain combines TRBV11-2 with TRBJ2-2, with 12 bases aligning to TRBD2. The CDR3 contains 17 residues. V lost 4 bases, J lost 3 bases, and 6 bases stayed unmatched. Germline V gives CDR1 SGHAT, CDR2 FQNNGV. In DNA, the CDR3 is TGTGCCAGCAGCTCGCTAGCGGGGGGGCTGGACACCGGGGAGCTGTTTTTT. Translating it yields CASSSLAGGLDTGELFF. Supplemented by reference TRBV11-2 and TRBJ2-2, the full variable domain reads EAGVAQSPRYKIIEKRQSVAFWCNPISGHATLYWYQQILGQGPKLLIQFQNNGVVDDSQLPKDRFSAERLKGVDSTLKIQPAKLEDSAVYLCASSSLAGGLDTGELFFGEGSRLTVL.

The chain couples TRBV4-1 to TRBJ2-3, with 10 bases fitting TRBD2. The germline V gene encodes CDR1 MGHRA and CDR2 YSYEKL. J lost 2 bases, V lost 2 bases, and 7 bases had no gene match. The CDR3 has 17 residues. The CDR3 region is CASSQRMGLAITDTQYF. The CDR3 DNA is TGCGCCAGCAGCCAACGAATGGGACTAGCGATCACAGATACGCAGTATTTT.

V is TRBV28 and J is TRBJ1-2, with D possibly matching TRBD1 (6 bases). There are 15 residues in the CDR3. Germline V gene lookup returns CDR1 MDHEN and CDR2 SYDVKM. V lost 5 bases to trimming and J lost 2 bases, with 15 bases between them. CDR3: CASSGRGQSNYGYTF. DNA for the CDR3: TGTGCCAGCAGTGGTAGAGGACAGTCGAACTATGGCTACACCTTC.

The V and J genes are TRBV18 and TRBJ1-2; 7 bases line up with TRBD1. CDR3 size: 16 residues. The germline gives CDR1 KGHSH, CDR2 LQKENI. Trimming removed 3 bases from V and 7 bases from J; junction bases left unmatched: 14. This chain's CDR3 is CASSPYTGVAISGYTF. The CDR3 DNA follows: TGTGCCAGCTCACCGTACACAGGGGTTGCTATAAGTGGCTACACCTTC.

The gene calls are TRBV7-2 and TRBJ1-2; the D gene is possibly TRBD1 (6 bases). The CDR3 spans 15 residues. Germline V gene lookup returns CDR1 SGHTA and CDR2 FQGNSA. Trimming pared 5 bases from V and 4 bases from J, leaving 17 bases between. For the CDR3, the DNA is TGTGCCAGCAGCGAGAATCCCACAGGGCCCTATGGCTACACCTTC. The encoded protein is CASSENPTGPYGYTF.

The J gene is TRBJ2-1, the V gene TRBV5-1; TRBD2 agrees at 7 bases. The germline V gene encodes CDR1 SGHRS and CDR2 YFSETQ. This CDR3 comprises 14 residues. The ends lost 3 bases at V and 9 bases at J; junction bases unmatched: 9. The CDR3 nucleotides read TGCGCCAGCAGCTGGGGAGGGGCAGGGACTGAGCAGTTCTTC. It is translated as CASSWGGAGTEQFF.

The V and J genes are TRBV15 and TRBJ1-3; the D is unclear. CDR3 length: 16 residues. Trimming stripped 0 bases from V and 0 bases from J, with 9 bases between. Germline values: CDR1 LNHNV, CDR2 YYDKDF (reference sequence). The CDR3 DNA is TGTGCCACCAGCAGAGAAAAGTGGAGCTCTGGAAACACCATATATTTT. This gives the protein CATSREKWSSGNTIYF.

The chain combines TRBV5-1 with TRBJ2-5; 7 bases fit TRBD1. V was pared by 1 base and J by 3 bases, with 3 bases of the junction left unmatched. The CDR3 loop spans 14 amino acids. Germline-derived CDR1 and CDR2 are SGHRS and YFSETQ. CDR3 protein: CASSLFGTEETQYF. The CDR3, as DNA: TGCGCCAGCAGCTTGTTTGGGACAGAAGAGACCCAGTACTTC.

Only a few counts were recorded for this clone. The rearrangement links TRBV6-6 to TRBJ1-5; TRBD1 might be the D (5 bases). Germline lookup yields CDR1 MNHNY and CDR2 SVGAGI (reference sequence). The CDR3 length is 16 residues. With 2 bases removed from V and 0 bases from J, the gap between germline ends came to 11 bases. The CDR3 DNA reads TGTGCCAGCAGTTACGGTGGGGCGGCTAGCAATCAGCCCCAGCATTTT. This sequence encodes CASSYGGAASNQPQHF.

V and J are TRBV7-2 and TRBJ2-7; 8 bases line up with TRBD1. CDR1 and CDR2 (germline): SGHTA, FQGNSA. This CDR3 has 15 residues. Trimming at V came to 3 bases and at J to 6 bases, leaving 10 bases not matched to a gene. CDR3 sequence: CASSFRDRYFGEQYF. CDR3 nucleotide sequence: TGTGCCAGCAGCTTTAGGGACAGGTATTTCGGCGAGCAGTACTTC.

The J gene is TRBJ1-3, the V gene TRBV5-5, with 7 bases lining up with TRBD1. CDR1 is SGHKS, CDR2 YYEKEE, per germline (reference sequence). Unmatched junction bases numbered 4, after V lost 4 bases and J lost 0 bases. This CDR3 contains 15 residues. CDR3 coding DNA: TGTGCCAGCAGCAAAGGACAGGTCTCTGGAAACACCATATATTTT. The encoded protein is CASSKGQVSGNTIYF.

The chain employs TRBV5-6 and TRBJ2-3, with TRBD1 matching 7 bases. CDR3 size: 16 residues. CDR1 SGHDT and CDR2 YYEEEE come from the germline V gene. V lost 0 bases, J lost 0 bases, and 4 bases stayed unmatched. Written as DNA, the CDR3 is TGTGCCAGCAGCTTGGTACGGGACAGAAGCACAGATACGCAGTATTTT. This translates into CASSLVRDRSTDTQYF. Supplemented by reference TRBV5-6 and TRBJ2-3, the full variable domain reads DAGVTQSPTHLIKTRGQQVTLRCSPKSGHDTVSWYQQALGQGPQFIFQYYEEEERQRGNFPDRFSGHQFPNYSSELNVNALLLGDSALYLCASSLVRDRSTDTQYFGPGTRLTVL.

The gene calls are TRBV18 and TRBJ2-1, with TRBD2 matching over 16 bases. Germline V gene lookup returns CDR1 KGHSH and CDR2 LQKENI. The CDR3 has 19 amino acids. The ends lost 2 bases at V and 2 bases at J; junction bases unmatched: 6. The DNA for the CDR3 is TGTGCCAGCTCACCAAAGGGACTAGCGGGGGGGCTAACCTACAATGAGCAGTTCTTC. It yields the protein CASSPKGLAGGLTYNEQFF.

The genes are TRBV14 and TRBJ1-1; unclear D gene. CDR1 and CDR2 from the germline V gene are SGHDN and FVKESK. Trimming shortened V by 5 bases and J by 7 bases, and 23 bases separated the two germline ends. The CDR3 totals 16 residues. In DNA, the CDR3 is TGTGCCAGCAGCTTCCGTAGGGCACAGAGTACTAGTGAAGCTTTCTTT. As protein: CASSFRRAQSTSEAFF.

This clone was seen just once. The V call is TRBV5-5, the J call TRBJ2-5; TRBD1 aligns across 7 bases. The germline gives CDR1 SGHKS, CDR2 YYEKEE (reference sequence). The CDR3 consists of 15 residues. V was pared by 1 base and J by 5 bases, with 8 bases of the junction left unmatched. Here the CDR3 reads CASSLNLPRGETQYF. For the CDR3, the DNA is TGTGCCAGCAGCTTGAACCTTCCCAGGGGGGAGACCCAGTACTTC.

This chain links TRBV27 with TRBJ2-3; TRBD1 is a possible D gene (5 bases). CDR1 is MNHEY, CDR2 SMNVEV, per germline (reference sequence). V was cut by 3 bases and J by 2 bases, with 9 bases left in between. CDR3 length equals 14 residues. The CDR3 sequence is CASSFTGPTDTQYF. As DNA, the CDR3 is TGTGCCAGCAGTTTCACAGGCCCCACAGATACGCAGTATTTT.

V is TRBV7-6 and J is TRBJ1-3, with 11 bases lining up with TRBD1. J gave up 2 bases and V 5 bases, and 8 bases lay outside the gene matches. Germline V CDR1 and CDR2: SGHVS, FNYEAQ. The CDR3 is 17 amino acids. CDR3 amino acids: CASSVRDRGLPGNTIYF. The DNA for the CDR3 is TGTGCCAGCAGCGTCCGGGACAGGGGGTTGCCTGGAAACACCATATATTTT.

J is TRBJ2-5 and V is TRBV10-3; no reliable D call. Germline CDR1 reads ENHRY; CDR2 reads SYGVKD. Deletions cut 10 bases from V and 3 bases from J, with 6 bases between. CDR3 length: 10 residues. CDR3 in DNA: TGTGCCAGCGGAGAAGAGACCCAGTACTTC. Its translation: CASGEETQYF.

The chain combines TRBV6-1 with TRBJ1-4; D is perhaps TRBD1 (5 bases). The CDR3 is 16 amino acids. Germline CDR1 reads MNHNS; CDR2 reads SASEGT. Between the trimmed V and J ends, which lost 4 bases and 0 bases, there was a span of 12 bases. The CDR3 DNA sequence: TGTGCCAGCAGTGTGGGGGGATTCGCAACTAATGAAAAACTGTTTTTT. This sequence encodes CASSVGGFATNEKLFF.

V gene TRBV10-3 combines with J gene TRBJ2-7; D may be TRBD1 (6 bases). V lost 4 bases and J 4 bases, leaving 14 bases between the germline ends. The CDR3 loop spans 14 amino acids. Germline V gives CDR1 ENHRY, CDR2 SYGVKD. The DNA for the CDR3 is TGTGCCATCAGTGGCAGGGGTAGGGGTTACGAGCAGTACTTC. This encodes CAISGRGRGYEQYF.

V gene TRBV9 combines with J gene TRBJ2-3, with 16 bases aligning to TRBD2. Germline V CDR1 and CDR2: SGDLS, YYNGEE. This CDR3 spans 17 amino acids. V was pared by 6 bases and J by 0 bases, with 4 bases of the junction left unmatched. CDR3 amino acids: CASTGLAGGQSTDTQYF. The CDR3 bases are TGTGCCAGCACGGGACTAGCGGGGGGGCAGAGCACAGATACGCAGTATTTT.

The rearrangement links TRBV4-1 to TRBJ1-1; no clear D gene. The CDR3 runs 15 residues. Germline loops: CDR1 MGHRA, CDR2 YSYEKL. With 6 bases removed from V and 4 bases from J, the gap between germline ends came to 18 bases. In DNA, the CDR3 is TGCGCCAGCAGACTTTTTGCTAACGAGGGCACTGAAGCTTTCTTT. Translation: CASRLFANEGTEAFF.

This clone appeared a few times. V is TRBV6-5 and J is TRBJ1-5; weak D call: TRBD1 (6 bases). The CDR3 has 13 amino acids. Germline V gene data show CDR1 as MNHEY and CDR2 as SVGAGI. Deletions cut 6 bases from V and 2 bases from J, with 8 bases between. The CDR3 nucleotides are TGTGCCAGCAGCCGGACAGGCAATCAGCCCCAGCATTTT. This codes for CASSRTGNQPQHF.

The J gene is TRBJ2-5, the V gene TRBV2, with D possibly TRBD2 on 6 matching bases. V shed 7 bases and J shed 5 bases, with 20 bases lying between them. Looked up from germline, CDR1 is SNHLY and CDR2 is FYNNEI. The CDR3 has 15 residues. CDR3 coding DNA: TGTGCCAGCATGGCCCTAGGAGGGGTCGGGGAGACCCAGTACTTC. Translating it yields CASMALGGVGETQYF.

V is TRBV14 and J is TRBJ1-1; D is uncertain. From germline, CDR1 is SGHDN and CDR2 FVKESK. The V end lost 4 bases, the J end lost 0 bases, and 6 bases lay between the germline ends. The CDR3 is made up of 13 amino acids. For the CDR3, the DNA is TGTGCCAGCAGCCGGGAGATGAACACTGAAGCTTTCTTT. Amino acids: CASSREMNTEAFF.